The 15 T cell receptor beta chains given below trace back to one sample, sequenced in a study of metastatic and nonmetastatic thyroid tumors. With MiXCR, TCRdb reprocessed the PCR reads. The sample consists of about 20,000 clones, around a sixth of them appearing once. Not a single patient had been given any form of treatment at any point before undergoing thyroid surgery. Specimen: blood. Every receptor here comes from a female donor with papillary thyroid cancer or a benign thyroid nodule (not recorded which). Some clones in this sample may be carry-over from other donors' samples.

The chain recombines TRBV3-1 with TRBJ2-3, with TRBD2 matching over 13 bases. The CDR3 length is 16 residues. The germline V gene has CDR1 LGHDT and CDR2 YNNKEL (reference sequence). The trim removed 4 bases at V and 4 bases at J, leaving 5 bases unmatched. CDR3 amino acids: CASSPLGLAGPDTQYF. CDR3 coding DNA: TGTGCCAGCAGCCCATTGGGACTAGCGGGACCAGATACGCAGTATTTT.

This clone was seen a handful of times. The chain recombines TRBV6-1 with TRBJ2-7; D is unclear. CDR1 is MNHNS, CDR2 SASEGT, per germline. Between the trimmed V and J ends, which lost 0 bases and 2 bases, there was a span of 5 bases. This CDR3 contains 13 residues. CDR3 sequence (DNA): TGTGCCAGCAGTGAAGCTCAGACCTACGAGCAGTACTTC. Amino acids: CASSEAQTYEQYF.

This clone came up many times. The same CDR3 can be traced to other DNA sequences in this sample. The V gene is TRBV15, the J gene TRBJ1-2; D gene unclear. CDR3 length: 15 amino acids. V was trimmed by 6 bases and J by 2 bases, leaving 16 bases between them. Germline V lookup: CDR1 LNHNV, CDR2 YYDKDF (reference sequence). The CDR3 nucleotides read TGTGCCACCAGGAATTTCCTAAGCGAAAACTATGGCTACACCTTC. Encoded protein: CATRNFLSENYGYTF.

By proportion, this clone is medium-sized. This sequence joins TRBV6-1 and TRBJ1-5; TRBD1 aligns across 8 bases. The CDR3 is made up of 13 amino acids. With 7 bases clipped from V and 7 bases from J, the junction kept 6 bases outside the gene matches. CDR1 MNHNS and CDR2 SASEGT come from the germline V gene. CDR3 nucleotides: TGTGCCAGCAACGGACAGGGCGGGCAGCCCCAGCATTTT. Translated, it gives CASNGQGGQPQHF.

This clone was counted ten times or more. The chain combines TRBV20-1 with TRBJ2-5; a weak D match, TRBD2 (6 bases). The CDR3 length is 13 residues. V was pared by 6 bases and J by 5 bases, with 16 bases between. The germline V gene has CDR1 DFQATT and CDR2 SNEGSKA (reference sequence). The CDR3 DNA is TGCAGTGCACCACTAGCCGTCCGGGAGACCCAGTACTTC. Translation: CSAPLAVRETQYF.

This clone is a singleton in its sample. V and J are TRBV11-2 and TRBJ1-1; TRBD1 is a possible D gene (5 bases). The CDR3 spans 15 residues. CDR1 is SGHAT and CDR2 is FQNNGV in the germline V gene. V was trimmed by 2 bases and J by 3 bases, leaving 13 bases between them. CDR3 region: CASSLRQGGDTEAFF. As DNA, the CDR3 is TGTGCCAGCAGCTTAAGGCAGGGCGGGGACACTGAAGCTTTCTTT.

This clone was recorded at least ten times. The V call is TRBV30, the J call TRBJ1-1, with D maybe TRBD1 (6 bases). The CDR3 contains 14 residues. V lost 0 bases to trimming and J lost 4 bases, with 12 bases between them. The germline CDR1 and CDR2 sequences are GTSNPN and SVGIG (reference sequence). The CDR3 nucleotides read TGTGCCTGGAGTGTACCGACAGGTGTCACTGAAGCTTTCTTT. Translated: CAWSVPTGVTEAFF.

This clone counts as medium-sized. V usage is TRBV10-3 and J usage is TRBJ2-7; 8 bases map to TRBD1. The germline V gene encodes CDR1 ENHRY and CDR2 SYGVKD. With 3 bases clipped from V and 0 bases from J, the junction kept 4 bases outside the gene matches. The CDR3 runs to 15 residues. The CDR3: CAISEWTGSSYEQYF. As DNA, the CDR3 is TGTGCCATCAGTGAATGGACAGGGAGCTCCTACGAGCAGTACTTC.

Ten or more counts support this clone. A much larger clone differs by one base, so this may be a read error. CDR3 region: CAISESLARGADTQYF. The CDR3 region has the DNA TGTGCCATCAGTGAGTCATTAGCGAGAGGGGCAGATACGCAGTATTTT. The rearrangement links TRBV10-3 to TRBJ2-3; D could derive from TRBD1 or TRBD2 (5 bases each). The CDR3 is made up of 16 amino acids. V lost 0 bases, J lost 4 bases, and 14 bases lay in between. Germline loops: CDR1 ENHRY, CDR2 SYGVKD.

The sample holds many counts of this clone. The chain uses TRBV6-1 and TRBJ2-5; D is perhaps TRBD1 or TRBD2 (7 bases each). V lost 2 bases and J lost 1, with 14 bases in between. This CDR3 region has 16 residues. Germline CDR1 MNHNS, CDR2 SASEGT. For the CDR3, the DNA is TGTGCCAGCAGTGAATTGGGGGGGACAGTCCAAGAGACCCAGTACTTC. It codes for CASSELGGTVQETQYF.

Judged by abundance, this clone is medium-sized. The chain links TRBV28 to TRBJ1-2, with D possibly being TRBD1 (6 bases). Trimming pared 2 bases from V and 2 bases from J, leaving 6 bases between. The germline V gene has CDR1 MDHEN and CDR2 SYDVKM. The CDR3 is made up of 13 amino acids. CDR3 DNA sequence: TGTGCCAGCAGTTTAGGGACAAACTATGGCTACACCTTC. It encodes CASSLGTNYGYTF.

For this clone: A read error may be the cause here, since a much bigger clone is one base away. The genes are TRBV28 and TRBJ2-2, with D hard to call. This CDR3 comprises 14 residues. The germline V and J ends were trimmed by 5 bases and 6 bases, with 13 bases remaining between them. CDR1 and CDR2 from the germline V gene are MDHEN and SYDVKM. The CDR3 nucleotides are TGTGCCAGCAGTATGACTGGCGCCGCCGGGGAGCTGTTTTTT. Encoded protein: CASSMTGAAGELFF.

This clone was counted at least ten times. The chain links TRBV27 to TRBJ2-5; possibly TRBD2 for D (7 bases). Germline V CDR1 and CDR2: MNHEY, SMNVEV (reference sequence). The CDR3 runs 15 residues. Trimming took off 5 bases at V and 3 bases at J, with 16 bases between the two ends. The CDR3 nucleotides read TGTGCCAGCAGTAGGGGGGGCGGGGGCGAAGAGACCCAGTACTTC. Its protein is CASSRGGGGEETQYF.

This clone was observed a handful of times. The chain uses TRBV10-3 and TRBJ1-1; 7 nucleotides line up with TRBD1. The CDR3 contains 15 residues. Germline trimming cut 7 bases from V and 5 bases from J; bases unmatched to any gene: 13. Germline-derived CDR1 and CDR2 are ENHRY and SYGVKD. CDR3 loop: CAIIAGTAYDTEAFF. The CDR3 DNA sequence: TGTGCCATCATTGCTGGGACAGCTTACGATACTGAAGCTTTCTTT.

The table lists this clone with many counts. This rearrangement joins TRBV7-8 to TRBJ2-2; tentative D call: TRBD1 (6 bases). V was pared by 1 base and J by 1 base, with 13 bases between. Germline loops: CDR1 SGHVS, CDR2 FQNEAQ. The CDR3 contains 17 residues. CDR3 residues: CASSLVEWGLNTGELFF. Written as DNA, the CDR3 is TGTGCCAGCAGCTTAGTGGAGTGGGGGCTGAACACCGGGGAGCTGTTTTTT.